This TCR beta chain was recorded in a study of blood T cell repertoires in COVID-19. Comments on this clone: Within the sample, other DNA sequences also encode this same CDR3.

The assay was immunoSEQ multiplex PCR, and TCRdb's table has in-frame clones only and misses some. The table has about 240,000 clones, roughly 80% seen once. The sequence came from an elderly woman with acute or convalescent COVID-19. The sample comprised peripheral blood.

The CDR3 DNA sequence: TGTGCCAGCAGCTTAGGAGCGGGGGGGAGCCAAGAGACCCAGTACTTC. This codes for CASSLGAGGSQETQYF. This chain links TRBV11-2 with TRBJ2-5; 10 bases are a match to TRBD2. The CDR3 contains 16 residues. Germline CDR1 SGHAT, CDR2 FQNNGV. V shed 1 base and J 1 base; nucleotides not matched to a gene: 3.